This T cell receptor beta chain was recovered during a study of response to subunit inactivated influenza vaccine. Study results and caveats: That few new T cells are recruited by each seasonal influenza vaccination was the authors' suggestion.

V lost 1 base and J lost 2, with 11 bases in between. The CDR3 is 15 residues long. Germline V gene lookup returns CDR1 SGHRS and CDR2 YFSETQ. This clonotype was counted ten times or more. The target antigen is unknown. MiXCR, applied by TCRdb to the RT-PCR reads, yields one record per CDR3 protein. The sample contains about 500,000 distinct CDR3 sequences, approximately 15% of which appear only once. The V and J genes are TRBV5-1 and TRBJ2-3; possibly TRBD2 for D (6 bases). This clonotype was obtained from a man aged 50 to 69 who received an inactivated influenza vaccine. The starting material was CD4+ T cells sorted from PBMCs, obtained approximately 25 months after vaccination. CDR3: CASSLWVAATDTQYF. CDR3 bases: TGCGCCAGCAGCTTGTGGGTAGCGGCCACAGATACGCAGTATTTT.